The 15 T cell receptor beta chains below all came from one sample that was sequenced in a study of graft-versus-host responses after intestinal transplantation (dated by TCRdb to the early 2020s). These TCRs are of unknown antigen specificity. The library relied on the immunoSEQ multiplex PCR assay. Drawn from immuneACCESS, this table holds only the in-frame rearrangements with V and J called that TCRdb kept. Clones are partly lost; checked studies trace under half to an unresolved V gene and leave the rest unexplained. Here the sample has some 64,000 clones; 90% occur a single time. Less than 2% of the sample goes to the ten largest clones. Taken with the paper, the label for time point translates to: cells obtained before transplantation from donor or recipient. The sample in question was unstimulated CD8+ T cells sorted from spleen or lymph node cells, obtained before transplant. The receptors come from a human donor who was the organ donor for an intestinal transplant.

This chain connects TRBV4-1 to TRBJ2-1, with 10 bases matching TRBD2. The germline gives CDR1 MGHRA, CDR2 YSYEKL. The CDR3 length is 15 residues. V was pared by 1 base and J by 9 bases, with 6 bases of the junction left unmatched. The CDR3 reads CASSQAGLADVEQFF. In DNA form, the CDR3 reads TGCGCCAGCAGCCAAGCCGGACTAGCGGACGTTGAGCAGTTCTTC.

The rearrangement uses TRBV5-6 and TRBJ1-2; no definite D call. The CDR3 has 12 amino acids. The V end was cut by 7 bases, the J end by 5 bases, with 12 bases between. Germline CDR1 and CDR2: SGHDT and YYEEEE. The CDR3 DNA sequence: TGTGCCAGCGCCGGGATCCGATATGGCTACACCTTC. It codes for CASAGIRYGYTF.

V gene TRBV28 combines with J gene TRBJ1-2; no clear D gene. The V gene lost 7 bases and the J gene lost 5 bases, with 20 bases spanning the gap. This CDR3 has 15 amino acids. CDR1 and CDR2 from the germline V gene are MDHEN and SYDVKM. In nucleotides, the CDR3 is TGTGCCAGCACCCTTGTCTCTGGGCTCGGATATGGCTACACCTTC. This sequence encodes CASTLVSGLGYGYTF.

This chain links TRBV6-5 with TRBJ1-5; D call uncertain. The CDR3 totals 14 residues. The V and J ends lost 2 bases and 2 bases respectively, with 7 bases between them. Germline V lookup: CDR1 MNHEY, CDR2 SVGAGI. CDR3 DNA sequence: TGTGCCAGCAGTTACGCACGCGGCAATCAGCCCCAGCATTTT. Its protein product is CASSYARGNQPQHF.

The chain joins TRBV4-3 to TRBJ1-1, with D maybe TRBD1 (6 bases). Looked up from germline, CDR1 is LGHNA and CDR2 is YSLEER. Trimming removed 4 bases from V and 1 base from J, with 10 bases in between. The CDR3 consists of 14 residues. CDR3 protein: CASSPLGGNTEAFF. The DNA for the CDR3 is TGCGCCAGCAGCCCCCTAGGGGGGAACACTGAAGCTTTCTTT.

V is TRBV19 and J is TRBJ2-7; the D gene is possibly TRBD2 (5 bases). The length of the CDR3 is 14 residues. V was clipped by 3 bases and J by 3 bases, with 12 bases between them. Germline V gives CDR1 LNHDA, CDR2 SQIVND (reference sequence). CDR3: CASSISSGIYEQYF. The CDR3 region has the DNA TGTGCCAGTAGTATCTCCAGCGGTATCTACGAGCAGTACTTC.

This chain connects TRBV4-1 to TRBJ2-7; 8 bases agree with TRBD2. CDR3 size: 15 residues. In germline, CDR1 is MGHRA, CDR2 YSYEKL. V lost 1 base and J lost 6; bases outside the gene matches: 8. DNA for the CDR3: TGCGCCAGCAGCCAAGTAGCGGGACTGAGTGGCGAGCAGTACTTC. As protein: CASSQVAGLSGEQYF.

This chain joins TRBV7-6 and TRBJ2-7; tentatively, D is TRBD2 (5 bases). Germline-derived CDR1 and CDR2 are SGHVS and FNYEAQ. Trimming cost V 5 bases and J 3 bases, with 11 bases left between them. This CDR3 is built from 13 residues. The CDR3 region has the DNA TGTGCCAGCAGCATCTCGAGGGTCTACGAGCAGTACTTC. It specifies CASSISRVYEQYF. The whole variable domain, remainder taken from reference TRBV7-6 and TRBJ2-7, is GAGVSQSPRYKVTKRGQDVALRCDPISGHVSLYWYRQALGQGPEFLTYFNYEAQQDKSGLPNDRFSAERPEGSISTLTIQRTEQRDSAMYRCASSISRVYEQYFGPGTRLTVT.

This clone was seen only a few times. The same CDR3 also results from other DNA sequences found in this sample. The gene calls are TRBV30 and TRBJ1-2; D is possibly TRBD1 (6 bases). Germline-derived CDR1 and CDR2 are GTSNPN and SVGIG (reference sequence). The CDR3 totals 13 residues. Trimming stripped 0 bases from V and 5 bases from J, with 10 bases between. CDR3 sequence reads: CAWSVGQGYGYTF. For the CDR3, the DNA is TGTGCCTGGAGTGTGGGTCAGGGGTATGGCTACACCTTC.

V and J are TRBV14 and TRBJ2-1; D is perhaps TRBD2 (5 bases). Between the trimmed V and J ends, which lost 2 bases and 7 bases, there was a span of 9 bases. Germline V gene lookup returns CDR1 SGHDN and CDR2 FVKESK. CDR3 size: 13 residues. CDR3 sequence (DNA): TGTGCCAGCAGCCAAACTAGTTTTAATGAGCAGTTCTTC. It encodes CASSQTSFNEQFF.

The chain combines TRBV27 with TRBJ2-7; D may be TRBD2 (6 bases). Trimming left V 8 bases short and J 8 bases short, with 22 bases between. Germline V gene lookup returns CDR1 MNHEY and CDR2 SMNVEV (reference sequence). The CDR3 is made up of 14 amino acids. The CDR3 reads CASVGPTGSYQQYF. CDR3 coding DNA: TGTGCCAGCGTCGGCCCCACCGGGAGTTACCAGCAGTACTTC.

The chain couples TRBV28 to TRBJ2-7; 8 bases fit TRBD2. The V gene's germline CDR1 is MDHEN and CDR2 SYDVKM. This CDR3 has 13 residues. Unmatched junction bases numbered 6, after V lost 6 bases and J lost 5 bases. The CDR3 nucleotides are TGTGCCAGCAGCGCGGGGGGCTCGGACGAGCAGTACTTC. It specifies CASSAGGSDEQYF.

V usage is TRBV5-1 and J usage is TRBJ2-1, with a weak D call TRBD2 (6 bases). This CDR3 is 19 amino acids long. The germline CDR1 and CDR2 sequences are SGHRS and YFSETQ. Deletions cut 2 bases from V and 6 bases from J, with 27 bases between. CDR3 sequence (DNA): TGCGCCAGCAGCTTTAGAAGCACGGGTACGCGGGGTTTGCCCAATGAGCAGTTCTTC. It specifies CASSFRSTGTRGLPNEQFF.

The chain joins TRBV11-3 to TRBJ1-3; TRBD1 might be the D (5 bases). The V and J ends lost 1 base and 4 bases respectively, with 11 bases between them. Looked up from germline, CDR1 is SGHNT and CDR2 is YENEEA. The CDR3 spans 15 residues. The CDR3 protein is CASSLGARAGNTIYF. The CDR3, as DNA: TGTGCCAGCAGCTTAGGGGCCAGGGCCGGAAACACCATATATTTT.

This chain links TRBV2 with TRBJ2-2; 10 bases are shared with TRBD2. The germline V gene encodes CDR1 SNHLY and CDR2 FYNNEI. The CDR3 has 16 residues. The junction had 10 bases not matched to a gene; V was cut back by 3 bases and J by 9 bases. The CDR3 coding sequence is TGTGCCAGCAGTGATTGGCTAGCGGGAGATCCCCGGGAGCTGTTTTTT. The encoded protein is CASSDWLAGDPRELFF.